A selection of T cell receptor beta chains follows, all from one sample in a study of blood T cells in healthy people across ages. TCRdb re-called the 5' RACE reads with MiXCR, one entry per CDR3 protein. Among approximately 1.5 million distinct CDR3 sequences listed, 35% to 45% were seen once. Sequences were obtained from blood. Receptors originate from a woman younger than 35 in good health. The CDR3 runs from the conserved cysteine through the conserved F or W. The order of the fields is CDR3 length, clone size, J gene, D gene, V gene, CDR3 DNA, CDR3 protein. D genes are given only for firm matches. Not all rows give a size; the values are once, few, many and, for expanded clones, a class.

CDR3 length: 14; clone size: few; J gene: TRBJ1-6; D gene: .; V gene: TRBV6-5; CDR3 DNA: TGTGCCAGCTCGCGGTCAGGGGATAATTCACCCCTCCACTTT; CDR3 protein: CASSRSGDNSPLHF
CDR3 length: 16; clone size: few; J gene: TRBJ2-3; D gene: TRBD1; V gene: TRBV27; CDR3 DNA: TGTGCCAGCAGTTCGGCCTGGACAGGGGGCACAGATACGCAGTATTTT; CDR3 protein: CASSSAWTGGTDTQYF
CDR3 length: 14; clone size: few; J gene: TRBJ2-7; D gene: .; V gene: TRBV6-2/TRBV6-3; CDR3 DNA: TGTGCCAGCAGTAACTGGGACACCTACTACGAGCAGTACTTC; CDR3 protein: CASSNWDTYYEQYF
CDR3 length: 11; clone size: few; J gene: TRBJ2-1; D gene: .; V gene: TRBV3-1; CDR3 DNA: TGTGCCAGCAAGAAAGCCAATGAGCAGTTCTTC; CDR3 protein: CASKKANEQFF
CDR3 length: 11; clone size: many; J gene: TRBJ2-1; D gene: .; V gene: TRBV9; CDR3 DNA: TGTGCCAGCAGCGTTAGCAATGAGCAGTTCTTC; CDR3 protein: CASSVSNEQFF
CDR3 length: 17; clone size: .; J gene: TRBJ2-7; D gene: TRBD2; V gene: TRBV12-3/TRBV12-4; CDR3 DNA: TGTGCCAGCAGTTTAGTGGTTTTTAGCGGGGCCGGGGATGAGCAGTACTTC; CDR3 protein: CASSLVVFSGAGDEQYF
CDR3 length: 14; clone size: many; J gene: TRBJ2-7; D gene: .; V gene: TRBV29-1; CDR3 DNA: TGCAGCGTACTACAGGACACCCAACCGTACGAGCAGTACTTC; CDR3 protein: CSVLQDTQPYEQYF
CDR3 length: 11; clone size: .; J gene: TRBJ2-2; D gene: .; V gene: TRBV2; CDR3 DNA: TGTGCCAGCGAAGCACGCAGGGAGCTGTTTTTT; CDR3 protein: CASEARRELFF
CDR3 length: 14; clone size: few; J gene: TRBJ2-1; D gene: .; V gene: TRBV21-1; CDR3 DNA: TGTGCCAGCAGTGGGCACTACTCCTACAATGAGCAGTTCTTC; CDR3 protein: CASSGHYSYNEQFF
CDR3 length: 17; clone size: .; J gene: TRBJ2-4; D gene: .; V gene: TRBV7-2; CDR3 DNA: TGTGCCAGCAGCCCCTTCTCTGCGGGAACAAGGGGGGATGAGCAGTACTTC; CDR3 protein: CASSPFSAGTRGDEQYF
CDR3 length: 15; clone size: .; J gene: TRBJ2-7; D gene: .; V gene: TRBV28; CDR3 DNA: TGTGCCAGCAGCTCCCCAGGGGGGGGGCTCGACGAGCAGTACTTC; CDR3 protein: CASSSPGGGLDEQYF
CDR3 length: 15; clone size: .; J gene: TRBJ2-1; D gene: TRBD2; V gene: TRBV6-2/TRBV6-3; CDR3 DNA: TGTGCCAGCAGTTACAGCGGGAGCCCCTACAATGAGCAGTTCTTC; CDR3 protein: CASSYSGSPYNEQFF